A selection of T cell receptor beta chains follows, all from one sample in a study of regulatory T cells in long-lasting Graves disease. TCRdb re-called the multiplex PCR reads with MiXCR, one entry per CDR3 protein. The data hold over 350,000 distinct CDR3 sequences, with 14% observed a single time. These same data were also listed under a study on T cells in Graves' hyperthyroidism and ophthalmopathy.

The sample consisted of peripheral blood mononuclear cells (PBMCs), taken at new diagnosis, from a patient treated with antithyroid drugs. Source of these receptors: a woman between 45 and 65 years old with Graves disease. Both conserved end residues are part of each CDR3. Each record gives: J gene, V gene, clone size, D gene, CDR3 DNA, CDR3 protein. The D gene is left open where the match is weak. Some rows mark clone size as missing; the rest say once, few, many or name a class of expanded clone.

TRBJ2-7	TRBV12-3/TRBV12-4	many	TRBD2	TGTGCCAGCAGTCCATGGGGACTAGCGGCAACCTACGAGCAGTACTTC	CASSPWGLAATYEQYF
TRBJ1-5	TRBV11-2	many	.	TGTGCCAGCAGCGCTAACAACTATCAGCCCCAGCATTTT	CASSANNYQPQHF
TRBJ2-7	TRBV12-3/TRBV12-4	many	.	TGTGCCAGCAGTTTCGAAAGGGGGGGGTACGAGCAGTACTTC	CASSFERGGYEQYF
TRBJ1-2	TRBV12-3/TRBV12-4	few	.	TGTGCCAGCAGTTTATATCGGACTCCTTATCACTATGGCTACACCTTC	CASSLYRTPYHYGYTF
TRBJ2-1	TRBV28	many	.	TGTGCCAGCAGTTTGTTCGGGAACAATGAGCAGTTCTTC	CASSLFGNNEQFF
TRBJ1-2	TRBV18	many	.	TGTGCCAGCTCACCAAATGGATTCGACAGCTACTATGGCTACACCTTC	CASSPNGFDSYYGYTF
TRBJ2-3	TRBV18	many	.	TGTGCCAGCTCACCGGGAAGGACAAACACAGATACGCAGTATTTT	CASSPGRTNTDTQYF
TRBJ2-7	TRBV11-2	.	.	TGTGCCAGCAGCTCGGCGGGTCCCTCCGAGCAGTACTTC	CASSSAGPSEQYF
TRBJ2-5	TRBV29-1	few	.	TGCAGCGTTCCCGGGAGTCCAGAGACCCAGTACTTC	CSVPGSPETQYF
TRBJ2-7	TRBV30	many	TRBD1	TGTGCCTGGAGGTTGACAGGGGGAGGCTACGAGCAGTACTTC	CAWRLTGGGYEQYF
TRBJ2-5	TRBV4-1	.	.	TGCGCCAGCAGCCGACGGAGCACTAGCCGAGGAGAGACCCAGTACTTC	CASSRRSTSRGETQYF
TRBJ2-5	TRBV3-1	.	TRBD1	TGTGCCAGCAGCCAAGATGGTGGGACAGGGGGAAGATACCAAGAGACCCAGTACTTC	CASSQDGGTGGRYQETQYF
TRBJ2-5	TRBV7-8	many	TRBD2	TGTGCCAGCAGCGGACTGGGGGGAGGGCAAGAGACCCAGTACTTC	CASSGLGGGQETQYF
TRBJ2-1	TRBV7-9	many	TRBD2	TGTGCCAGCAGCTTTGGGACTATAGACAATGAGCAGTTCTTC	CASSFGTIDNEQFF
TRBJ2-1	TRBV27	many	.	TGTGCCAGCAGCCTCTCGGGGATCCCGGTTGAGCAGTTCTTC	CASSLSGIPVEQFF
TRBJ1-1	TRBV20-1	.	.	TGCAGTGCCCTCATGGTAGAAGCTTTCTTT	CSALMVEAFF
TRBJ1-2	TRBV9	many	.	TGTGCCAGCAGCGTAGGATCTCCAGGGGCTGCGTATGGCTACACCTTC	CASSVGSPGAAYGYTF
TRBJ2-7	TRBV5-1	many	.	TGCGCCAGCAGCTTGTACTCGCGACTAGGCTTCGGCGAGCAGTACTTC	CASSLYSRLGFGEQYF
TRBJ2-2	TRBV29-1	many	.	TGCAGCGTTAGGGTGTCGGGACAAGCGAACACCGGGGAGCTGTTTTTT	CSVRVSGQANTGELFF
TRBJ2-1	TRBV9	.	TRBD2	TGTGCCAGCAGCGGGACTAGCGGGGATTACAATGAGCAGTTCTTC	CASSGTSGDYNEQFF
TRBJ1-2	TRBV10-3	.	.	TGTGCCATCGGGAGACAGTCCTATGGCTACACCTTC	CAIGRQSYGYTF
TRBJ2-3	TRBV25-1	few	.	TGTGCCAGCAGTGACGGGCAGGACAACACAGATACGCAGTATTTT	CASSDGQDNTDTQYF
TRBJ2-1	TRBV5-1	many	TRBD2	TGCGCCAGCAGCCTTAGCGGGACCAACTACAATGAGCAGTTCTTC	CASSLSGTNYNEQFF
TRBJ2-1	TRBV13	few	.	TGTGCCAGCAGCTTCATATTCGATGAGCAGTTCTTC	CASSFIFDEQFF
TRBJ1-1	TRBV6-2/TRBV6-3	many	.	TGTGCCAGCAGTTGGGACGGGAAGAACACTGAAGCTTTCTTT	CASSWDGKNTEAFF
TRBJ2-6	TRBV6-2/TRBV6-3	.	.	TGTGCCCAGCGCACAGACGGGGCCAACGTCCTGACTTTC	CAQRTDGANVLTF
TRBJ1-5	TRBV28	many	TRBD1	TGTGCCAGCAGAACTAGGACAGGGAGGAGCAATCAGCCCCAGCATTTT	CASRTRTGRSNQPQHF
TRBJ2-1	TRBV5-5	few	.	TGTGCCAGCAGCCCTCGGGATTACTATTACCATGAGCAGTTCTTC	CASSPRDYYYHEQFF
TRBJ2-3	TRBV13	many	TRBD1	TGTGCCAGCAACGACAGGGGGCAGGGAGATACGCAGTATTTT	CASNDRGQGDTQYF
TRBJ2-3	TRBV7-9	many	TRBD2	TGTGCCAGCATCGTCTCTCAGCGGGAGATCCCAGATACGCAGTATTTT	CASIVSQREIPDTQYF
TRBJ2-1	TRBV7-9	many	TRBD2	TGTGCCAGCAGCTTAGCGGGACTAGCGGCCAATGAGCAGTTCTTC	CASSLAGLAANEQFF
TRBJ2-6	TRBV12-3/TRBV12-4	many	TRBD1	TGTGCCAGCAGTTATACAGGGGGTGCTGGGGCCAACGTCCTGACTTTC	CASSYTGGAGANVLTF
TRBJ1-6	TRBV7-8	.	.	TGTGCCAGCAGCTTATTTAAGGGTAATTCACCCCTCCACTTT	CASSLFKGNSPLHF
TRBJ2-5	TRBV28	many	.	TGTGCCAGCAGTCCATTCAGGGTTATCCAAGAGACCCAGTACTTC	CASSPFRVIQETQYF